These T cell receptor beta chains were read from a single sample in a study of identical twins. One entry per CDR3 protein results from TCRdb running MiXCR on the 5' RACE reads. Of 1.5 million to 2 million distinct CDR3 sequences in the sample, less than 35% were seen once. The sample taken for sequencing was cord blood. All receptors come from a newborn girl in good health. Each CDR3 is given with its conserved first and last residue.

CDR3aa: CASSLRVASSNEQYF; v_gene: TRBV11-2; j_gene: TRBJ2-5
CDR3aa: CASSLVVGRVGYKTYNEQFF; v_gene: TRBV7-9; j_gene: TRBJ2-1
CDR3aa: CASSQGASYEQYF; v_gene: TRBV4-2; j_gene: TRBJ2-7
CDR3aa: CASSHGDSGLNEQYF; v_gene: TRBV3-1; j_gene: TRBJ2-7
CDR3aa: CASSLHQGLAGGYNEQFF; v_gene: TRBV5-4; j_gene: TRBJ2-1
CDR3aa: CASSPRVSLSYEQYF; v_gene: TRBV5-1; j_gene: TRBJ2-7
CDR3aa: CASSQVPASYEQYF; v_gene: TRBV4-1; j_gene: TRBJ2-7
CDR3aa: CSIGGGGNQPQHF; v_gene: TRBV29-1; j_gene: TRBJ1-5
CDR3aa: CASSVDPGRGATDTQYF; v_gene: TRBV9; j_gene: TRBJ2-3
CDR3aa: CASSEGGYADTQYF; v_gene: TRBV9; j_gene: TRBJ2-3
CDR3aa: CSVEAGNEQYF; v_gene: TRBV29-1; j_gene: TRBJ2-7
CDR3aa: CASSPGLAGQPQHF; v_gene: TRBV5-1; j_gene: TRBJ1-5
CDR3aa: CASSFYRGAIYEQYF; v_gene: TRBV5-6; j_gene: TRBJ2-7
CDR3aa: CSARDGRDTQYF; v_gene: TRBV20-1; j_gene: TRBJ2-3
CDR3aa: CASSYAGAANSPLHF; v_gene: TRBV7-9; j_gene: TRBJ1-6
CDR3aa: CSAKVGGSEQFF; v_gene: TRBV20-1; j_gene: TRBJ2-1